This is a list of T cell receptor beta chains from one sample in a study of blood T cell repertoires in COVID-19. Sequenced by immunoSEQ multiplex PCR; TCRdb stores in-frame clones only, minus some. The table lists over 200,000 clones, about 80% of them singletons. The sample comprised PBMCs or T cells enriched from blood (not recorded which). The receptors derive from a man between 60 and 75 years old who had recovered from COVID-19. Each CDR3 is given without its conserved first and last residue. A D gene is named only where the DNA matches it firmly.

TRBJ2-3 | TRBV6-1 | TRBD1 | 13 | ASSEATGHTDTQY
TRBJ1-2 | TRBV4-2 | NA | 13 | ASSRGREGGYGYT
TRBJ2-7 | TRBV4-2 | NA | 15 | ASSQTRRDSVSYEQY
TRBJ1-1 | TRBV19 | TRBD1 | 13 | ASSIGGQGRSEAF
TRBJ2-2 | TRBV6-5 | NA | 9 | ASSPTGELF
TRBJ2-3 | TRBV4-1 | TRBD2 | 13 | ASSQEPAGVGTQY
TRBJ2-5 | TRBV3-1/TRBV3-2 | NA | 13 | ASSRGTEGIGTQY
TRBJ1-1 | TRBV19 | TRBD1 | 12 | ASSSDRVNTEAF
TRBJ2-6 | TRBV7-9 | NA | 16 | ASSLGGSYRSGANVLT
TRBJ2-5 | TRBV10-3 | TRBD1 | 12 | AISELQGRETQY
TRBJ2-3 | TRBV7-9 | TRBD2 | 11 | ASSPGLGRRQY
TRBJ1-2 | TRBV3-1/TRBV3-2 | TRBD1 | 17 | ASSQDRWTGAGSNYGYT
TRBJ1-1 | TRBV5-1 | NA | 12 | ASSYGTTNTEAF
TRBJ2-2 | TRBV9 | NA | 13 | ASSVVDSGTGELF
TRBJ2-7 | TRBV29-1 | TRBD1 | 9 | SVEDRGEQY
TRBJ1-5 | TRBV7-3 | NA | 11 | ASSTAPNQPQH
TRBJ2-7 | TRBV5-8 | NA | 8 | ASGSHEQY
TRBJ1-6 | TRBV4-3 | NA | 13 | ASSQQGFKDSPLH
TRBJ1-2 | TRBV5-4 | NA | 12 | ASSSSGNRYGYT
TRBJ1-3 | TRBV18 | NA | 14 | ASSQQTREVGNTIY
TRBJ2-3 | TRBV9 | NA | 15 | ASSVSTGFSSTDTQY
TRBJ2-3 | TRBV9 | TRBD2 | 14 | ASSVLAGGEADTQY
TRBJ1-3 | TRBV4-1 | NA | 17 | ASSQESMGQGYIGNTIY
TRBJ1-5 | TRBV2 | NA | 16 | ASSGRGLVSISDQPQH